This T cell receptor (beta chain) was found in a study of shared clonotypes between healthy human individuals. Study observations and caveats: Larger estimated richness was generally seen in naive subsets than in memory subsets. Only blood was sampled; tissue repertoires likely differ.

A remark on this clone: Its antigen is unknown.

Trimming left V 1 base short and J 0 bases short, with 9 bases between. The V gene's germline CDR1 is LGHNA and CDR2 YSLEER. The CDR3 totals 15 residues. Assay runs were performed at deep level. Per the study methods: Quality scores were absent from the junction-only immunoSEQ sequences, so filtering differed. Only in-frame clones appear in the TCRdb table, and some are missing; sequencing was by immunoSEQ multiplex PCR. V and J calls plus clone size are reproduced from that table; the DNA served to infer D and trimming. The repertoire holds some 1,100,000 clones, with approximately 78% as singletons.

Sequenced material: memory CD4+ T cells from PBMCs. The subset: CD45RA-negative fraction. This TCR was sampled from a man aged 18 to 35 in good health. Some clones in this sample may be carry-over from other donors' samples. The chain joins TRBV4-3 to TRBJ1-2, with D uncertain. As DNA, the CDR3 is TGCGCCAGCAGCCAAGTTTACGGGACTAACTATGGCTACACCTTC. This sequence encodes CASSQVYGTNYGYTF.